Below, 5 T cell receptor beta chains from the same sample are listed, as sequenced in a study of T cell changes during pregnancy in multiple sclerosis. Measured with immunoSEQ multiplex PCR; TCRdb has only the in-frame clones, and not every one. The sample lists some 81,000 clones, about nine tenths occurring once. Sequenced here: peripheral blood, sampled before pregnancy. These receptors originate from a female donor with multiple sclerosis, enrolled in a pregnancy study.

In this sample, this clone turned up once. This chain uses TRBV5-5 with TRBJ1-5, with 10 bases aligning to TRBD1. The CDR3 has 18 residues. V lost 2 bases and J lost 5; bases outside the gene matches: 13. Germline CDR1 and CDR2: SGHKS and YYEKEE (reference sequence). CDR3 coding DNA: TGTGCCAGCAGCTTACTAGGACAGGGGGAATTTTTGGATCAGCCCCAGCATTTT. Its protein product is CASSLLGQGEFLDQPQHF.

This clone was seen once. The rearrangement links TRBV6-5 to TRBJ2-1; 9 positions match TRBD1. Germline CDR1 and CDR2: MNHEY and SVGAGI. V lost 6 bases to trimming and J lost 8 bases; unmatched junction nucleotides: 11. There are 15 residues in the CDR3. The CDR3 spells CASRSWTGVTDEQFF. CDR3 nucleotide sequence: TGTGCCAGCAGGTCCTGGACAGGGGTGACGGATGAGCAGTTCTTC.

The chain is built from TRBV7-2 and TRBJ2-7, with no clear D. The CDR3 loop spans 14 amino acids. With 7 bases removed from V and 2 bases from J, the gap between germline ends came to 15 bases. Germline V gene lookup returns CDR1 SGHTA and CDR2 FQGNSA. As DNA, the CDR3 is TGTGCCAGCATCCTAAGATCAGGCCCCTACGAGCAGTACTTC. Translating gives CASILRSGPYEQYF.

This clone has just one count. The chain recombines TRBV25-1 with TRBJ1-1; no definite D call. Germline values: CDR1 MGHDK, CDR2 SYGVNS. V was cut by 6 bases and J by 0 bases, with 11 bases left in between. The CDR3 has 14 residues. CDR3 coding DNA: TGTGCCAGCAGCGCCTCGGTGATGAACACTGAAGCTTTCTTT. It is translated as CASSASVMNTEAFF.

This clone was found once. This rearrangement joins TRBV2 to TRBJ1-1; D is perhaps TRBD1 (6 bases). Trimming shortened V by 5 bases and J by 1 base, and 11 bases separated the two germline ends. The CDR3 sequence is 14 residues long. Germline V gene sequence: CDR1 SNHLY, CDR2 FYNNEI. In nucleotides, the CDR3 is TGTGCCAGCAGTTCCGGACAGCCGAACACTGAAGCTTTCTTT. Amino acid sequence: CASSSGQPNTEAFF. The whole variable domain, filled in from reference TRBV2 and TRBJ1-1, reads EPEVTQTPSHQVTQMGQEVILRCVPISNHLYFYWYRQILGQKVEFLVSFYNNEISEKSEIFDDQFSVERPDGSNFTLKIRSTKLEDSAMYFCASSSGQPNTEAFFGQGTRLTVV.